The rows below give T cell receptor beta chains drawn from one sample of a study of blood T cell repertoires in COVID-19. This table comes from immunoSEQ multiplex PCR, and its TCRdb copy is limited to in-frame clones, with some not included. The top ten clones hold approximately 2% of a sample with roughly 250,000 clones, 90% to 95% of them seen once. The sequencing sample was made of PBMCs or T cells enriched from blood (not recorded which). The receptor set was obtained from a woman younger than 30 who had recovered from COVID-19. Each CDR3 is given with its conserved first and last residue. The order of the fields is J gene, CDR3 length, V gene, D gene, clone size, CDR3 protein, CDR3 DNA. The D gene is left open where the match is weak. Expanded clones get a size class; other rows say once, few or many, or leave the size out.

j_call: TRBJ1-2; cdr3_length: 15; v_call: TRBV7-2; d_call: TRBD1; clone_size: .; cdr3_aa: CASSSRGQGLYGYTF; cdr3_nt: TGTGCCAGCAGCTCCCGCGGACAGGGCTTATATGGCTACACCTTC
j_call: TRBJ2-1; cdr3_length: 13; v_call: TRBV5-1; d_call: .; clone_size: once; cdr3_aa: CASSFQLGNEQFF; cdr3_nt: TGCGCCAGCAGCTTTCAACTCGGCAATGAGCAGTTCTTC
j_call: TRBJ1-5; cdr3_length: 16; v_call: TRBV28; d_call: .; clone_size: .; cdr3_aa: CASSFRFLRGNQPQHF; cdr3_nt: TGTGCCAGCAGTTTTAGGTTTCTCCGGGGCAATCAGCCCCAGCATTTT
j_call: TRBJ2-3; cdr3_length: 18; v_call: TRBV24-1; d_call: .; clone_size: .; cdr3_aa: CATSDPRPSEGGTDTQYF; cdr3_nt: TGTGCCACCAGTGATCCGAGGCCCTCCGAGGGTGGCACAGATACGCAGTATTTT
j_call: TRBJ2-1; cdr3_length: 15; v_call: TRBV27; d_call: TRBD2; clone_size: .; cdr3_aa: CASSLSTSDYNEQFF; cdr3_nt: TGTGCCAGCAGTTTATCGACTAGCGACTACAATGAGCAGTTCTTC
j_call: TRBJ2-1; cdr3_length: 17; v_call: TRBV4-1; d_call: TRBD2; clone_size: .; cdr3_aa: CASSQVPLAGGANEQFF; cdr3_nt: TGCGCCAGCAGCCAAGTTCCCCTAGCGGGAGGTGCCAATGAGCAGTTCTTC
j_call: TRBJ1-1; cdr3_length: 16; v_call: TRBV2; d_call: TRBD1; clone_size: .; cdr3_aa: CASSTRDSYMNTEAFF; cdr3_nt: TGTGCCAGCAGTACCCGGGACAGCTATATGAACACTGAAGCTTTCTTT
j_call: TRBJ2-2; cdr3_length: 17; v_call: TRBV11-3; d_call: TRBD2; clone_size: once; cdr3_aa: CASWGLLLAGVHGELFF; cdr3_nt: TGTGCCAGCTGGGGTCTCCTCCTAGCGGGGGTTCACGGGGAGCTGTTTTTT
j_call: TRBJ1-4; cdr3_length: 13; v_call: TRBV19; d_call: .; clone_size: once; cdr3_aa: CASSISRNEKLFF; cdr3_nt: TGTGCCAGTAGTATCTCCAGAAATGAAAAACTGTTTTTT
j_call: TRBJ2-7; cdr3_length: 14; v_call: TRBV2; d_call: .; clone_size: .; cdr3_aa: CASRAGPHRYEQYF; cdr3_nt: TGTGCCAGCAGGGCTGGTCCCCATCGCTACGAGCAGTACTTC